This entry lists 21 T cell receptor beta chains sequenced from one sample in a study of post-analysis software for immune sequencing data. Whole-study results and caveats: The five TRBV segments detected at higher frequency in patients than in controls included TRBV5-6, TRBV5-1 and TRBV20-1.

TCR beta cDNA libraries had unique molecular identifiers. TCRdb re-derived calls from the PCR reads in MiXCR, one entry per CDR3 protein. The sample shows hundreds of thousands of distinct CDR3 sequences, 25% to 30% of them seen only once. Their antigens are not known. The sequencing input was blood. The receptor set was obtained from a girl between 10 and 17 years old with multiple sclerosis.

The rearrangement uses TRBV7-2 and TRBJ2-3; the match to TRBD2 covers 7 bases. From germline, CDR1 is SGHTA and CDR2 FQGNSA. The trim removed 0 bases at V and 5 bases at J, leaving 8 bases unmatched. The CDR3 extends over 16 amino acids. The CDR3 is CASSLAGGVQGDTQYF. The DNA for the CDR3 is TGTGCCAGCAGCTTAGCGGGGGGGGTCCAGGGAGATACGCAGTATTTT.

This clonotype came up a few times. The V call is TRBV7-2, the J call TRBJ2-5; perhaps TRBD1 as D (5 bases). Germline lookup yields CDR1 SGHTA and CDR2 FQGNSA. This CDR3 spans 14 amino acids. The V and J ends lost 5 bases and 9 bases respectively, with 19 bases between them. As DNA, the CDR3 is TGTGCCAGCAGCCCTAGTCCGGCCCCCAGGGCCCAGTACTTC. Encoded protein: CASSPSPAPRAQYF.

This clonotype was observed a handful of times. The chain combines TRBV20-1 with TRBJ2-5; D call uncertain. V lost 3 bases, J lost 0 bases, and 11 bases lay in between. This CDR3 region has 14 residues. CDR1 is DFQATT, CDR2 SNEGSKA, per germline (reference sequence). The CDR3 sequence: CSASSTEYQETQYF. Here the CDR3 DNA reads TGCAGTGCTAGCTCGACCGAGTACCAAGAGACCCAGTACTTC.

The chain combines TRBV11-2 with TRBJ1-1; 8 positions agree with TRBD1. Trimming at V came to 3 bases and at J to 4 bases, leaving 4 bases not matched to a gene. The CDR3 has 14 amino acids. Germline CDR1 and CDR2: SGHAT and FQNNGV. The CDR3, as DNA: TGTGCCAGCAGCTTCGGACAGGGCTTCACTGAAGCTTTCTTT. Its protein is CASSFGQGFTEAFF. Based on the CDR3 plus reference TRBV11-2 and TRBJ1-1, the full variable domain is EAGVAQSPRYKIIEKRQSVAFWCNPISGHATLYWYQQILGQGPKLLIQFQNNGVVDDSQLPKDRFSAERLKGVDSTLKIQPAKLEDSAVYLCASSFGQGFTEAFFGQGTRLTVV.

The rearrangement joins TRBV4-1 to TRBJ1-2, with a possible D match to TRBD1 (5 bases). Trimming stripped 1 base from V and 8 bases from J, with 23 bases between. This CDR3 contains 17 residues. CDR1 and CDR2 from the germline V gene are MGHRA and YSYEKL. In DNA form, the CDR3 reads TGCGCCAGCAGCCAAGGTCCCGCGGTTGCAGGGTGGTTCGGCTACACCTTC. As protein: CASSQGPAVAGWFGYTF.

The rearrangement joins TRBV27 to TRBJ2-7; TRBD2 matches at 7 bases. The V gene's germline CDR1 is MNHEY and CDR2 SMNVEV (reference sequence). The CDR3 is 15 residues long. J gave up 1 base and V 3 bases, and 6 bases lay outside the gene matches. CDR3 sequence (DNA): TGTGCCAGCAGTTTTGGGGGGGGTGAGTCCTACGAGCAGTACTTC. Encoded protein: CASSFGGGESYEQYF.

The chain recombines TRBV29-1 with TRBJ2-5; 14 bases are shared with TRBD2. The CDR3 has 14 residues. The J segment lost 2 bases and the V segment lost 5 bases, leaving 1 base of the junction unmatched. CDR1 is SQVTM, CDR2 ANQGSEA, per germline. The CDR3 sequence: CSVWTSGGQETQYF. The DNA of the CDR3 is TGCAGCGTTTGGACTAGCGGGGGGCAAGAGACCCAGTACTTC.

This sequence joins TRBV20-1 and TRBJ1-1; D is uncertain. This CDR3 is 12 amino acids long. V dropped 3 bases and J dropped 7 bases, with 12 bases sitting between them. Germline lookup yields CDR1 DFQATT and CDR2 SNEGSKA (reference sequence). The CDR3 region has the DNA TGCAGTGCTAGCGGCCGCAGAGATGAAGCTTTCTTT. This gives the protein CSASGRRDEAFF.

This clonotype has just one count. The CDR3 nucleotides are TGTGCCAGCGTAGGGGCGAATGAAAAACTGTTTTTT. Translating gives CASVGANEKLFF. The chain is built from TRBV12-3 or TRBV12-4 and TRBJ1-4; the D gene is possibly TRBD1 (5 bases). Trimming took off 8 bases at V and 5 bases at J, with 9 bases between the two ends. The CDR3 extends over 12 amino acids.

This clonotype showed up just a few times. The V call is TRBV10-3, the J call TRBJ2-3; 9 positions match TRBD2. The germline CDR1 and CDR2 sequences are ENHRY and SYGVKD. The CDR3 covers 16 residues. V trimming: 0 bases; J trimming: 2 bases; junction bases outside the gene matches: 3. The CDR3 nucleotides read TGTGCCATCAGTGAGTCCCAGCGGGGGGACACAGATACGCAGTATTTT. Protein sequence: CAISESQRGDTDTQYF.

CDR3 DNA sequence: TGCGCCAGCAGCCAAGTCGGGACCGGTGGCTACACCTTC. Translation: CASSQVGTGGYTF. The V gene is TRBV4-1, the J gene TRBJ1-2; D might be TRBD1 (5 bases). The germline CDR1 and CDR2 sequences are MGHRA and YSYEKL. Trimming shortened V by 1 base and J by 7 bases, and 10 bases separated the two germline ends. The CDR3 loop spans 13 amino acids.

Points on this clonotype: A much larger clone sits a single nucleotide away, making a read error possible. The rearrangement joins TRBV4-3 to TRBJ2-5; D perhaps matches TRBD1 (5 bases). Judging by the DNA end, TRBJ2-7 fits better; the J call may be wrong. The length of the CDR3 is 14 residues. From germline, CDR1 is LGHNA and CDR2 YSLEER. This CDR3 reads CASSQGAGLYEQYF. The CDR3, as DNA: TGCGCCAGCAGCCAAGGGGCAGGGCTATACGAGCAGTACTTC.

This chain joins TRBV29-1 and TRBJ1-1; D gene uncertain. CDR1 and CDR2 (germline): SQVTM, ANQGSEA. This CDR3 has 15 amino acids. Trimming pared 4 bases from V and 0 bases from J, leaving 15 bases between. The CDR3 loop reads CSVVLGSGVNTEAFF. CDR3 nucleotides: TGCAGCGTTGTCCTGGGGAGTGGCGTGAACACTGAAGCTTTCTTT.

Many counts were recorded for this clonotype. V usage is TRBV6-6 and J usage is TRBJ2-5; D may be TRBD1 (5 bases). This CDR3 is 12 amino acids long. V lost 6 bases to trimming and J lost 4 bases, with 9 bases between them. Germline V gene sequence: CDR1 MNHNY, CDR2 SVGAGI (reference sequence). The CDR3 DNA reads as TGTGCCAGCAGCCTCAGGGTAGAGACCCAGTACTTC. This translates into CASSLRVETQYF.

The table lists this clonotype with a few counts. The rearrangement uses TRBV12-3 or TRBV12-4 and TRBJ2-5, with TRBD2 as a possible D gene (6 bases). Trimming took off 4 bases at V and 11 bases at J, with 17 bases between the two ends. CDR3 length: 13 amino acids. The DNA for the CDR3 is TGTGCCAGCAGTTCTTATAGCGGCGGGGAGCAGTACTTC. Residues: CASSSYSGGEQYF.

CDR3 nucleotide sequence: TGCAGTGCTAGAGATCTCAGGGACTCCCATGCCTACGAGCAGTACTTC. Translated: CSARDLRDSHAYEQYF. The genes are TRBV20-1 and TRBJ2-7, with D perhaps TRBD2 (6 bases). Germline CDR1 and CDR2: DFQATT and SNEGSKA (reference sequence). Trimming stripped 0 bases from V and 2 bases from J, with 17 bases between. The CDR3 contains 16 residues.

This clonotype was observed a handful of times. The chain recombines TRBV28 with TRBJ2-1, with TRBD1 matching 12 bases. After removal of 4 bases from V and 7 bases from J, the junction contained 23 bases not matched to a gene. The CDR3 has 21 amino acids. Germline loops: CDR1 MDHEN, CDR2 SYDVKM. The CDR3 bases are TGTGCCAGCAGTTCCGTGCAATCTGGGACAGGGGGCACAGGGGCGGCGAATGAGCAGTTCTTC. Its protein is CASSSVQSGTGGTGAANEQFF.

J is TRBJ1-1 and V is TRBV6-2 or TRBV6-3; no clear D gene. CDR1 is MNHEY and CDR2 is SVGEGT in the germline V gene. The CDR3 consists of 14 residues. V lost 5 bases to trimming and J lost 6 bases, with 16 bases between them. The CDR3 sequence is CASSSRGVWSEAFF. CDR3 nucleotides: TGTGCCAGCAGTAGCCGGGGAGTTTGGTCTGAAGCTTTCTTT.

This clonotype showed up just a few times. This chain connects TRBV15 to TRBJ2-1, with D uncertain. V was cut by 11 bases and J by 1 base, with 15 bases left in between. The CDR3 runs 14 residues. CDR1 and CDR2 (germline): LNHNV, YYDKDF (reference sequence). For the CDR3, the DNA is TGTGCCGCCTCTCGACTCAATTCCTACAATGAGCAGTTCTTC. This gives the protein CAASRLNSYNEQFF.

The rearrangement links TRBV4-3 to TRBJ2-1, with 11 bases fitting TRBD2. Losses at the gene ends were 3 bases for V and 1 base for J; bases not matched to a gene: 5. Per the germline V gene, CDR1 is LGHNA and CDR2 is YSLEER. The CDR3 extends over 17 amino acids. The CDR3 bases are TGCGCCAGCAGCCACAGACTAGCGGGAAATTCCTACAATGAGCAGTTCTTC. It specifies CASSHRLAGNSYNEQFF.

The chain combines TRBV20-1 with TRBJ2-2; D is unresolved. Per the germline V gene, CDR1 is DFQATT and CDR2 is SNEGSKA (reference sequence). The germline V and J ends were trimmed by 6 bases and 6 bases, with 8 bases remaining between them. The CDR3 length is 11 residues. The CDR3 DNA sequence: TGCAGTGCCTTAGCCCCCGGGGAGCTGTTTTTT. Encoded protein: CSALAPGELFF.